This TCR beta chain was sequenced in a study of blood T cells in healthy people across ages. About the study: Capturing about one barcoded beta molecule per two T cells was achieved by template switching.

A second roughly 6 to 11 cycle PCR used barcoded and J-beta primers. A minimum of 3 million CDR3-containing paired-end reads was obtained for each sample. From the 5' RACE reads, TCRdb called clonotypes with MiXCR, one entry per CDR3 protein. The data contain about 1.1 million distinct CDR3 sequences, around two fifths of them singletons. In this sample, this clonotype turned up many times. Antigen unknown. Study-wide results and limits: Comparison with aged donors showed that long-lived donors had more naive CD4+ cells and higher diversity. The study could not conclusively compare naive and antigen-experienced cells, given its unsorted PBMCs.

The germline gives CDR1 MNHNS, CDR2 SASEGT. After removal of 3 bases from V and 2 bases from J, the junction contained 6 bases not matched to a gene. This CDR3 is 15 amino acids long. This sequence was found in a man younger than 30 in good health. Sequenced input: blood. This chain connects TRBV6-1 to TRBJ2-5, with 7 bases lining up with TRBD1. CDR3 sequence: CASSEPGQRQETQYF. CDR3 sequence (DNA): TGTGCCAGCAGTGAGCCGGGACAGAGACAAGAGACCCAGTACTTC.